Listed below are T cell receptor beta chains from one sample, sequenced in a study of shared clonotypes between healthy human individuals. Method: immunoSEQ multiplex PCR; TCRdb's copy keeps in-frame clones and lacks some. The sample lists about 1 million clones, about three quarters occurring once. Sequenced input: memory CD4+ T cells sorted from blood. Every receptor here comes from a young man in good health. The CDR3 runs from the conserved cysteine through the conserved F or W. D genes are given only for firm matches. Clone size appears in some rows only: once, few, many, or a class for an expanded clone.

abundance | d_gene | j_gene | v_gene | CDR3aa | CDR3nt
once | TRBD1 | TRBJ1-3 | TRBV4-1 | CASSLQGEFSGNTIYF | TGCGCCAGCAGCTTACAGGGGGAGTTCTCTGGAAACACCATATATTTT
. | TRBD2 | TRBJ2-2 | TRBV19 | CASSPRTSTGELFF | TGTGCCAGTAGTCCGCGGACTAGCACCGGGGAGCTGTTTTTT
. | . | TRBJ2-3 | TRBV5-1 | CASSLSGTSTDTQYF | TGCGCCAGCAGCTTGTCGGGCACGAGCACAGATACGCAGTATTTT
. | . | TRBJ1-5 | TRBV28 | CASSLSPLLSQHF | TGTGCCAGCAGTTTATCTCCCCTACTATCCCAGCATTTT
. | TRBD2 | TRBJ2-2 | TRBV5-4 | CASSGAGGANTGELFF | TGTGCCAGCAGTGGGGCGGGAGGTGCGAACACCGGGGAGCTGTTTTTT
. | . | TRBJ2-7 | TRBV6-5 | CASSYNGAPDEQYF | TGTGCCAGCAGTTACAATGGGGCGCCGGACGAGCAGTACTTC
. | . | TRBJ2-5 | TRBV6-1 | CATVTGFQETQYF | TGTGCCACCGTTACAGGGTTCCAAGAGACCCAGTACTTC
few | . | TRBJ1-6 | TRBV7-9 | CASGLNNSPLHF | TGTGCCAGCGGCCTCAATAATTCACCCCTCCACTTT
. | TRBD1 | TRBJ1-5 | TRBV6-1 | CASSDPGTGDLQPQHF | TGTGCCAGCAGTGATCCCGGGACAGGGGACCTTCAGCCCCAGCATTTT
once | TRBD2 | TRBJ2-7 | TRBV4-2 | CASSQEAGGSYEQYF | TGTGCCAGCAGCCAAGAGGCGGGGGGGTCCTACGAGCAGTACTTC
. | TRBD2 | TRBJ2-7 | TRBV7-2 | CASSPGLAFYEQYF | TGTGCCAGCAGCCCGGGACTAGCTTTTTACGAGCAGTACTTC
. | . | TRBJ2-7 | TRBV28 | CASTVGSLPPLEQYF | TGTGCCAGCACCGTAGGGTCTCTGCCCCCCCTCGAGCAGTACTTC
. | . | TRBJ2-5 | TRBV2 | CASSPGLGDRETQYF | TGTGCCAGCAGTCCGGGACTGGGAGATAGAGAGACCCAGTACTTC
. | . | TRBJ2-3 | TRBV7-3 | CASSLIGGTDTQYF | TGTGCCAGCAGCTTAATAGGAGGCACAGATACGCAGTATTTT
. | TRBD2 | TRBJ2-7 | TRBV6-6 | CASSAEGPGGRTEQYF | TGTGCCAGCAGCGCCGAGGGCCCCGGCGGGAGAACCGAGCAGTACTTC
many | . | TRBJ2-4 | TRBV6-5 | CASNLLGRSSIQYF | TGTGCCAGCAACCTTCTGGGCAGATCCAGCATTCAGTACTTC
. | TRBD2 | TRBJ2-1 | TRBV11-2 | CASRLAGGPNEQFF | TGTGCCAGCAGGCTAGCGGGAGGGCCTAATGAGCAGTTCTTC
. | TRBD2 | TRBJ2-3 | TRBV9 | CASSVVGGGVTDTQYF | TGTGCCAGCAGCGTAGTTGGGGGAGGGGTCACAGATACGCAGTATTTT